Listed here is a single T cell receptor beta chain. Its antigen is unknown. Time point meaning: pre-treatment baseline. Patients with prior systemic cancer treatment, concomitant immunosuppressants, or other active malignancies were excluded. These data come from a study of blood T cell dynamics during melanoma immunotherapy. Study-level results: PBMC repertoires of eventual disease-control patients split at W3 into clonality or diversity gains. It remained unknown if the driving T cell clones were melanoma-specific.

Repertoires were generated with immunoSEQ multiplex PCR, while TCRdb's copy carries only in-frame clones and drops some. The table shows roughly 14,000 clones, with about 86% occurring only once. The junction had 11 bases not matched to a gene; V was cut back by 3 bases and J by 3 bases. Germline values: CDR1 KGHSH, CDR2 LQKENI. The CDR3 length is 17 residues. The sequencing here drew on blood, taken from a patient treated with checkpoint blockade. The receptor's source is a human donor with melanoma. J is TRBJ1-1 and V is TRBV18; 9 nucleotides match TRBD1. CDR3 residues: CASSPLGTGGKYTEAFF. As DNA, the CDR3 is TGTGCCAGCTCACCCCTGGGAACAGGGGGCAAGTACACTGAAGCTTTCTTT.